This T cell receptor (beta chain) was captured in a study of beta chain features in type 1 diabetes. Comment on this clone: Its target is not known.

The whole isolated RNA underwent reverse transcription, so sequencing captured expressed TCRB transcripts. Sequenced by immunoSEQ multiplex PCR; TCRdb stores in-frame clones only, minus some. Of roughly 280,000 clones in the sample, roughly 24% were seen once. CDR3 length: 18 residues. Germline-derived CDR1 and CDR2 are SEHNR and FQNEAQ (reference sequence). Trimming at V came to 1 base and at J to 0 bases, leaving 5 bases not matched to a gene. Overall study results and limits: When Type 1 diabetes patients were examined, their TCRB CDR3s proved moderately but significantly shorter in all four CD4+ subsets.

The sequencing input was naive CD4+ T cells from blood. This TCR derives from a woman younger than 45 with type 1 diabetes. The J gene is TRBJ2-2, the V gene TRBV7-9, with 10 bases lining up with TRBD2. The CDR3 loop reads CASSLVWTSGTNTGELFF. For the CDR3, the DNA is TGTGCCAGCAGCTTAGTCTGGACTAGCGGAACGAACACCGGGGAGCTGTTTTTT.